Described below is a single T cell receptor (beta chain) sequence and its context. Some clones are missing from TCRdb's copy, which holds only in-frame ones; the method was immunoSEQ multiplex PCR. The sample has around 95,000 clones, 86% seen once. This entry is derived from a study of preoperative IRX-2 immunotherapy in early breast cancer. The CDR3 is 18 amino acids. V gave up 0 bases and J gave up 0 bases, with 18 bases separating them. Germline values: CDR1 GTSNPN, CDR2 SVGIG (reference sequence). Specified treatment: preoperative locoregional IRX-2 cytokine immunotherapy. Patients received preoperative, locoregional IRX-2 cytokine immunotherapy in a phase Ib study.

The chain employs TRBV30 and TRBJ1-5, with D possibly TRBD1 on 5 matching bases. This receptor was identified in a human donor with breast cancer. This specimen was tumor tissue, taken after IRX-2 immunotherapy. The CDR3 region is CAWSVGRGPTYSNQPQHF. The CDR3 nucleotides read TGTGCCTGGAGTGTAGGCCGGGGCCCCACTTATAGCAATCAGCCCCAGCATTTT.